This record concerns one T cell receptor beta chain sequence. This entry belongs to a study of blood T cell repertoires in COVID-19. At the level of the study: The samples span acute and convalescent COVID-19 from the United States, Italy and Spain. T cells, B-cell-depleted T cells, or PBMCs supplied cDNA or gDNA.

Authors' analysis steps: Estimated nucleated cell counts came from reference gene primer amplification. This table comes from immunoSEQ multiplex PCR, and its TCRdb copy is limited to in-frame clones, with some not included. For V, J and clone size, that table is used; D and trimming come from the DNA. The sample shows around 180,000 clones, 85% to 90% of them seen only once. This CDR3 has 15 amino acids. V was clipped by 5 bases and J by 4 bases, with 15 bases between them. The germline V gene encodes CDR1 SGHVS and CDR2 FNYEAQ. Input material: peripheral blood. The sequence was obtained from an older man with active or convalescent COVID-19. V gene TRBV7-6 combines with J gene TRBJ2-1, with D tentatively TRBD1 (5 bases). The CDR3 is CASSDQGSGYNEQFF. The CDR3 nucleotides read TGTGCCAGCAGCGACCAGGGTTCTGGATACAATGAGCAGTTCTTC.